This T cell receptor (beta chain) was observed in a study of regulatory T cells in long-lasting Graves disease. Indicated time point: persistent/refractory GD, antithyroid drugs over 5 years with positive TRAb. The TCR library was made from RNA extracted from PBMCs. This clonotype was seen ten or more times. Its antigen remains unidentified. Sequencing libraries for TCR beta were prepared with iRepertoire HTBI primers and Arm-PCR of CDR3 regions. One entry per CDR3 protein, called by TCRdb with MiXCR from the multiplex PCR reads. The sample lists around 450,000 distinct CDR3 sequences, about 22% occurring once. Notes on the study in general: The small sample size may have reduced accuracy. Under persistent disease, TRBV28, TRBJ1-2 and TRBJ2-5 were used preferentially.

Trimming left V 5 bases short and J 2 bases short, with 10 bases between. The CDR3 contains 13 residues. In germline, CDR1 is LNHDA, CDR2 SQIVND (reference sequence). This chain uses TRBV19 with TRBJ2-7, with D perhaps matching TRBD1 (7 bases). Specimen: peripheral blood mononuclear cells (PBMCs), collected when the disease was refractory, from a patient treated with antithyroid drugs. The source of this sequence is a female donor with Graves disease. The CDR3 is CASSAGGTYEQYF. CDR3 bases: TGTGCCAGTAGTGCAGGGGGGACCTACGAGCAGTACTTC.